Presented here are 10 T cell receptor beta chains from one specimen sequenced in a study of resident and recirculating memory T cells in vitiligo. Clones were read by immunoSEQ multiplex PCR, and TCRdb kept only the in-frame ones, dropping some. This sample has 65,000 to 80,000 clones, with about 91% found just once. Input material: blood. The receptors come from a male donor with vitiligo.

J is TRBJ2-1 and V is TRBV27; D might be TRBD1 (5 bases). Between the trimmed V and J ends, which lost 3 bases and 7 bases, there was a span of 10 bases. There are 13 residues in the CDR3. Germline V gene lookup returns CDR1 MNHEY and CDR2 SMNVEV (reference sequence). The CDR3 protein is CASSFLGVNEQFF. The CDR3 DNA is TGTGCCAGCAGTTTCTTAGGGGTGAATGAGCAGTTCTTC.

The V gene is TRBV15, the J gene TRBJ2-1; 12 nucleotides line up with TRBD1. V dropped 0 bases and J dropped 7; count of bases not matched to a gene: 7. CDR3 length: 17 amino acids. Germline-derived CDR1 and CDR2 are LNHNV and YYDKDF (reference sequence). The CDR3, as DNA: TGTGCCACCAGCAGAGATTTTATGGGACAGGGGGCAAATGAGCAGTTCTTC. This translates into CATSRDFMGQGANEQFF.

The J gene is TRBJ2-1, the V gene TRBV28; 7 bases align to TRBD1. Germline V gives CDR1 MDHEN, CDR2 SYDVKM. The CDR3 length is 15 residues. V lost 4 bases and J lost 2; bases outside the gene matches: 5. The CDR3 region has the DNA TGTGCCAGCAGTTCTCGGACAGGTCCCTACAATGAGCAGTTCTTC. Residues: CASSSRTGPYNEQFF.

This chain uses TRBV18 with TRBJ1-4, with 9 bases fitting TRBD1. CDR3 length: 14 residues. The germline CDR1 and CDR2 sequences are KGHSH and LQKENI. V trimming: 2 bases; J trimming: 7 bases; junction bases outside the gene matches: 2. The CDR3 here is CASSPGTGLEKLFF. In DNA form, the CDR3 reads TGTGCCAGCTCACCAGGGACAGGGCTTGAAAAACTGTTTTTT.

This chain connects TRBV5-1 to TRBJ1-2; no firm D call. Per the germline V gene, CDR1 is SGHRS and CDR2 is YFSETQ. This CDR3 comprises 13 residues. V lost 0 bases, J lost 4 bases, and 7 bases lay in between. Here the CDR3 DNA reads TGCGCCAGCAGCTTGGGGGCTTTCTATGGCTACACCTTC. Translation: CASSLGAFYGYTF.

This clone came up once. The chain carries TRBV28 and TRBJ1-5, with D tentatively TRBD1 (5 bases). Trimming shortened V by 7 bases and J by 3 bases, and 13 bases separated the two germline ends. The CDR3 is 14 amino acids. Looked up from germline, CDR1 is MDHEN and CDR2 is SYDVKM. The CDR3, as DNA: TGTGCCAGCAATGCGGGGGGGAACAATCAGCCCCAGCATTTT. The encoded protein is CASNAGGNNQPQHF.

V gene TRBV27 combines with J gene TRBJ1-1, with TRBD1 matching over 7 bases. CDR1 and CDR2 from the germline V gene are MNHEY and SMNVEV (reference sequence). Unmatched junction bases numbered 9, after V lost 6 bases and J lost 2 bases. The CDR3 is made up of 15 amino acids. Written as DNA, the CDR3 is TGTGCCAGCAGAAAAGGGGGCCTACTTAACACTGAAGCTTTCTTT. Translating gives CASRKGGLLNTEAFF.

This rearrangement joins TRBV5-1 to TRBJ2-1; a weak D match, TRBD2 (5 bases). V was trimmed by 0 bases and J by 10 bases, leaving 17 bases between them. Germline-derived CDR1 and CDR2 are SGHRS and YFSETQ. The CDR3 spans 15 residues. The CDR3 is CASSLAPGVQREQFF. CDR3 nucleotides: TGCGCCAGCAGCTTGGCACCCGGGGTCCAGAGGGAGCAGTTCTTC.

CDR3 in amino acids: CASRQKGGEDRGYNEQFF. As DNA, the CDR3 is TGTGCCAGCAGACAAAAAGGCGGTGAGGACAGGGGCTACAATGAGCAGTTCTTC. The genes are TRBV21-1 and TRBJ2-1; the table's TRBD1 call for D was not verified on the DNA. TRBV21-1 is a pseudogene segment. There are 18 residues in the CDR3.

V usage is TRBV30 and J usage is TRBJ2-2; maybe TRBD2 (6 bases). Germline CDR1 is GTSNPN and CDR2 is SVGIG (reference sequence). Trimming cost V 6 bases and J 0 bases, with 23 bases left between them. The length of the CDR3 is 18 residues. CDR3 amino acids: CACAPGLKHTTNTGELFF. CDR3 nucleotides: TGTGCCTGCGCCCCTGGACTAAAACATACCACGAACACCGGGGAGCTGTTTTTT.